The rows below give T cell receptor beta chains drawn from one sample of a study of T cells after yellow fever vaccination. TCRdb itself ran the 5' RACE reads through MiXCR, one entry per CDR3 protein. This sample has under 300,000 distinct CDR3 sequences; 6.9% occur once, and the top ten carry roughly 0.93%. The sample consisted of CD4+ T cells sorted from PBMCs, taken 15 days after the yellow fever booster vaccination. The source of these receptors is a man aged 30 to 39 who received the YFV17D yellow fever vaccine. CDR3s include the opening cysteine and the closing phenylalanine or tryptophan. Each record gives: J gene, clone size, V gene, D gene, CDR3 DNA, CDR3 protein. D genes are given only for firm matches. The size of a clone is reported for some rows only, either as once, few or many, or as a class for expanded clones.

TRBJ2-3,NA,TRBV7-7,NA,TGTGCTAGCAGCAAAACTGGCACAGATACGCAGTATTTT,CASSKTGTDTQYF
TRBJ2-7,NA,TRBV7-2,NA,TGTGCCAGCAGCGTCGCCAGGGTTTCCTACGAGCAGTACTTC,CASSVARVSYEQYF
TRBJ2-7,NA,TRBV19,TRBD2,TGTGCCAGAATAGAACCTAGCGGGAGGGCCAATCCGGTGTGGGAGCAGTACTTC,CARIEPSGRANPVWEQYF
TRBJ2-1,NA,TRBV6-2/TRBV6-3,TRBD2,TGTGCCAGCAGTTACTCGGGGTGGACTAGTAGAGAGCATGAGCAGTTCTTC,CASSYSGWTSREHEQFF
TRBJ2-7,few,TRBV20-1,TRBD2,TGCAGTGCTAGCCCGGGACTAGCATACGAGCAGTACTTC,CSASPGLAYEQYF
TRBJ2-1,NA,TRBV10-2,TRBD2,TGCGCCAGCAGTGAGTCGCCTTTGGGACTAGCGGGAGGCAGTGAGCAGTTCTTC,CASSESPLGLAGGSEQFF
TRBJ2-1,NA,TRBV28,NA,TGTGCCAGCAGTTTACCAGGGGGAGGGGCCGAGCAGTTCTTC,CASSLPGGGAEQFF
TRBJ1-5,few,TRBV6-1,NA,TGTGCCAGCAGCACCCTCGGGGGAGGGGGATTTAATCAGCCCCAGCATTTT,CASSTLGGGGFNQPQHF
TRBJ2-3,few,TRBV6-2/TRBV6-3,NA,TGTGCCAGCAGGAAAAACACAGATACGCAGTATTTT,CASRKNTDTQYF
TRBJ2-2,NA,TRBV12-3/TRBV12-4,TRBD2,TGTGCCAGCAGTCCTAGCGGGAGTTACACCGGGGAGCTGTTTTTT,CASSPSGSYTGELFF
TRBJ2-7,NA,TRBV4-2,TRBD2,TGTGCCAGCAGCCAAGATTCAGCGGGAGGTTACGAGCAGTACTTC,CASSQDSAGGYEQYF
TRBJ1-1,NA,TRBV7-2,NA,TGTGCCAGCAGCCTGCTTAGGACCTACACTGAAGCTTTCTTT,CASSLLRTYTEAFF
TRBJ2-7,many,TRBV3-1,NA,TGTGCCAGCAGCCAGGTCGGAACCTACGAGCAGTACTTC,CASSQVGTYEQYF
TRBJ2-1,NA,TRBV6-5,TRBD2,TGTGCCAGCAGTTCCCCTACTAGCGCTAGCTCCTACAATGAGCAGTTCTTC,CASSSPTSASSYNEQFF